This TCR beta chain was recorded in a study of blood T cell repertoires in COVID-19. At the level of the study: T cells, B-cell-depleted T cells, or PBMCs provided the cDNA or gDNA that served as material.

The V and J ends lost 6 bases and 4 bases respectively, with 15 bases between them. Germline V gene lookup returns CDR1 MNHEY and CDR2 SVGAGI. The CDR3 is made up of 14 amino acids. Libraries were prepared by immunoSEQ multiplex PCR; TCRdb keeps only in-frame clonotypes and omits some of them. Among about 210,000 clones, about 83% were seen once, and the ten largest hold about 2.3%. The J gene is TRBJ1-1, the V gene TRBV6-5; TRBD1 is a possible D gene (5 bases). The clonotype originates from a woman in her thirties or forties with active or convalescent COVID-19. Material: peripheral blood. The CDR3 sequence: CASRPLGLGTEAFF. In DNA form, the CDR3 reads TGTGCCAGCAGGCCCTTGGGGCTGGGCACTGAAGCTTTCTTT.